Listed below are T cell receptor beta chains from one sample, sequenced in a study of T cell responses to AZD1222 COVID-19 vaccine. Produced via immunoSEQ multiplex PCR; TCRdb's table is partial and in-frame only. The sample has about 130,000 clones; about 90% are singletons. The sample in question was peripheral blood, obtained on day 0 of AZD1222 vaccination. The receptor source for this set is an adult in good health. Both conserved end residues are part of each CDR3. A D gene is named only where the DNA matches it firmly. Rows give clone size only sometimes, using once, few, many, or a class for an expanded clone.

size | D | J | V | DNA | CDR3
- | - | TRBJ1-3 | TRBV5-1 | TGCGCCAGCAGCTTGGAGGGCCTCGGAAACACCATATATTTT | CASSLEGLGNTIYF
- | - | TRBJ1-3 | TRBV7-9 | TGTGCCAGCAGCCGGGAGGGGAACTCTGGAAACACCATATATTTT | CASSREGNSGNTIYF
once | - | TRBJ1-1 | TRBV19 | TGTGCCAGTAGTCTCCAGGGTGGCACTGAAGCTTTCTTT | CASSLQGGTEAFF
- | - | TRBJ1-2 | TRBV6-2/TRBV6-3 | TGTGCCAGCAGTCGGCGCGATTGGATTATAGGCTACACCTTC | CASSRRDWIIGYTF
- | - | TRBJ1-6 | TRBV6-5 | TGTGCCAGCAGTTACTCGGGTCCATTTGATCCCCTCCACTTT | CASSYSGPFDPLHF
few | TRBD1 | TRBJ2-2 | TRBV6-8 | TGTGCCACCCGAGGGGGCGACACCGGGGAGCTGTTTTTT | CATRGGDTGELFF
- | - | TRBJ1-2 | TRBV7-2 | TGTGCCAGCAGGCCGCCAGGGGAAGGAGGCTATGGCTACACCTTC | CASRPPGEGGYGYTF
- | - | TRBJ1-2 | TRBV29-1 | TGCAGCGTTGTCGAGACCTCGTATGGCTACACCTTC | CSVVETSYGYTF
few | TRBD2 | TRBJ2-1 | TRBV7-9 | TGTGCCAGCAGCCCCGGGACTAGCGGCCTTGAGGAGCAGTTCTTC | CASSPGTSGLEEQFF
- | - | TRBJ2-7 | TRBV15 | TGTGCCACCAGCTCCGAGCCGGTCTCCTACGAGCAGTACTTC | CATSSEPVSYEQYF
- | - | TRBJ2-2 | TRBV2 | TGTGCCAGCAGTGGGATTGAGGGTACCACCGGGGAGCTGTTTTTT | CASSGIEGTTGELFF
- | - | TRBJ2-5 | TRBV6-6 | TGTGCCAGCAGTTACCCAGGGTTCGAGACCCAGTACTTC | CASSYPGFETQYF
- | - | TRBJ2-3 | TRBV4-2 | TGTGCCAGCAGCCAAGGGGATACGCAGTATTTT | CASSQGDTQYF
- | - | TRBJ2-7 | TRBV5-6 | TGTGCCAGCAGCTTGATTTGGTACGAGCAGTACTTC | CASSLIWYEQYF
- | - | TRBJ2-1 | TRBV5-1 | TGCGCCAGCAGTGGTGGAACCAATGAGCAGTTCTTC | CASSGGTNEQFF
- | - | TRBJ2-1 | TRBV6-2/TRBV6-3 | TGTGCCAGCAGCCCTAAGCGGAGAGAGCAGTTCTTC | CASSPKRREQFF
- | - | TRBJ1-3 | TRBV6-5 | TGTGCCAGCAGTTACTCGATCCAGCTCTCTGGAAACACCATATATTTT | CASSYSIQLSGNTIYF
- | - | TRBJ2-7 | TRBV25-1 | TGTGCCAGCAGTGGCTCCTACGAGCAGTACTTC | CASSGSYEQYF
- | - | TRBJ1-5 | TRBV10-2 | TGCGCCAGCAGTGGATCGGGGGGCGACTTGAGCAATCAGCCCCAGCATTTT | CASSGSGGDLSNQPQHF
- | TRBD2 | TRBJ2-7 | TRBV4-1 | TGCGCCAGCAGCCACGGGACTAGCGGAAACTACGAGCAGTACTTC | CASSHGTSGNYEQYF
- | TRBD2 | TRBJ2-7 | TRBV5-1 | TGCGCCAGCAGCTTGGCCTCGGGACTAGCGGGACCCACCTACGAGCAGTACTTC | CASSLASGLAGPTYEQYF
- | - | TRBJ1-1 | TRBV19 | TGTGCCAGTAGTAAGGGTCTCCTCGGGACTGAAGCTTTCTTT | CASSKGLLGTEAFF
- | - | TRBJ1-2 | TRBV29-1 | TGCAGCGTTGGGGTAATTGGGGACTATGGCTACACCTTC | CSVGVIGDYGYTF
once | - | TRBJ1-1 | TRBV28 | TGTGCCAGCAGTCCCCGAGGAGGGGGGGAGAACACTGAAGCTTTCTTT | CASSPRGGGENTEAFF
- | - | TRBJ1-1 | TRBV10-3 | TGTGCCATCAGTGAGTCTCCAGGGAAGAACACTGAAGCTTTCTTT | CAISESPGKNTEAFF
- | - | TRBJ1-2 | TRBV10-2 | TGCGCCAGCAGTGAAACTGGTTTCTATGGCTACACCTTC | CASSETGFYGYTF
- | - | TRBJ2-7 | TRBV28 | TGTGCCAGCAGTTTGAGTCACCCAGGGTCCTACGAGCAGTACTTC | CASSLSHPGSYEQYF
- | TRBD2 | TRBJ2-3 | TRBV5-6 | TGTGCCAGCAGCAGCGCCGGGACTAGTCACCCAGATACGCAGTATTTT | CASSSAGTSHPDTQYF
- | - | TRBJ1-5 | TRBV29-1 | TGCAGCGCCCGAGGCACGGACCGGTGGCAGCCCCAGCATTTT | CSARGTDRWQPQHF
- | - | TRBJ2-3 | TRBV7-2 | TGTGCCAGCAGCTTAGGGAGGACCTTTACAGATACGCAGTATTTT | CASSLGRTFTDTQYF
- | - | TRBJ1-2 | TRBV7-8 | TGTGCCAGCAGCCCTAAGACTGTCTATGGCTACACCTTC | CASSPKTVYGYTF
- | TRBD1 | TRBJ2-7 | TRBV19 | TGTGCCAGTAGTAGAAGCAGGGGGTCGGAGCAGTACTTC | CASSRSRGSEQYF
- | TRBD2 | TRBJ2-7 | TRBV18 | TGTGCCAGCTCACCCACAGAGGGAGGGAGGAACGAGCAGTACTTC | CASSPTEGGRNEQYF
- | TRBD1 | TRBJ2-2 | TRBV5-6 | TGTGCCAGCAGTTTATACCGGGACAGGGACACCGGGGAGCTGTTTTTT | CASSLYRDRDTGELFF
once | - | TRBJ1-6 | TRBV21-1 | TGTGCCAGCAGCAAAGCGCAACACCGGGACAGGGATATTTCACCCCTCCACTTT | CASSKAQHRDRDISPLHF
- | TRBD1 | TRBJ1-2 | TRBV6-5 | TGTGCCAGCAGTTACAGGGGGCGTAACTATGGCTACACCTTC | CASSYRGRNYGYTF
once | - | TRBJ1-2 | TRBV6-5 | TGTGCCAGCACCTTTTGGGGGCAGGACTATGGCTACACCTTC | CASTFWGQDYGYTF
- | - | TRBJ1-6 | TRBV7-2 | TGTGCCAGCAGCTTAGCGCGTCCAGATTCACCCCTCCACTTT | CASSLARPDSPLHF
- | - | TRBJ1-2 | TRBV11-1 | TGTGCCAGCAGCCGTAGGGACGCCGAAGGCTACACCTTC | CASSRRDAEGYTF
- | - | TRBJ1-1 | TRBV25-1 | TGTGCCAGCAGAGACGACAGAGTTAAAGGCACTGAAGCTTTCTTT | CASRDDRVKGTEAFF
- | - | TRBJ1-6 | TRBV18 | TGTGCCAGTAGGGGGGTCGCCGGGTATAATTCACCCCTCCACTTT | CASRGVAGYNSPLHF
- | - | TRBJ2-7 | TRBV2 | TGTGCCAGCAGAGGACTGCCTGGGCCCTACGAGCAGTACTTC | CASRGLPGPYEQYF
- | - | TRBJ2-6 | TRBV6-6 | TGTGCCAGCAGTTACTCAGGAAACGCGCAAGAGACTTTC | CASSYSGNAQETF
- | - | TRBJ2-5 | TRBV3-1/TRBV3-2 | TGTGCCAGCAGCCAAGATAACCCCGCTTTTCGGGATCGGCAAGAGACCCAGTACTTC | CASSQDNPAFRDRQETQYF
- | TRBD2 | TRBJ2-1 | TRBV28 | TGTGCCAGCAGCCCGGGACTAGCGGGAGGGAAGTATGAGCAGTTCTTC | CASSPGLAGGKYEQFF
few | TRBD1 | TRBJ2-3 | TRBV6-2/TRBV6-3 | TGTGCCAGCAGTTACTCGGGGACAGGGGCAGATACGCAGTATTTT | CASSYSGTGADTQYF
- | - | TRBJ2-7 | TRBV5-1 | TGCGCCAGCAGCTTGACGGCGGGATCCTCCTACGAGCAGTACTTC | CASSLTAGSSYEQYF
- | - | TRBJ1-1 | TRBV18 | TGTGCCAGCTCACCACCAAACCCAGGAGGACACGCTTTCTTT | CASSPPNPGGHAFF